This T cell receptor (beta chain) is from a study of T cell repertoires in cytomegalovirus infection. Study-wide results and limits: There were carriers of CMV plus the relevant HLA, and cumulative public TCR beta family frequency identified them.

On this clonotype: The antigen is not known.

MiXCR, applied by TCRdb to the reads, yields one record per CDR3 protein. Of approximately 630,000 distinct CDR3 sequences listed, about 24% are singletons. This CDR3 comprises 18 residues. Germline CDR1 SGHDN, CDR2 FVKESK. V shed 0 bases and J 0 bases; nucleotides not matched to a gene: 10. The TCR originated in a human donor in good health (CMV status not recorded). Some clones in this sample may be carry-over from other donors' samples. The chain carries TRBV14 and TRBJ1-2, with 7 nucleotides matching TRBD1. Material: CD8+ T cells from PBMCs. This chain's CDR3 is CASSQDYRQGVANYGYTF. CDR3 nucleotide sequence: TGTGCCAGCAGCCAAGATTATAGGCAGGGGGTAGCTAACTATGGCTACACCTTC.